This is a list of T cell receptor beta chains from one sample in a study of PD-1 blockade in classical Hodgkin lymphoma. Produced via immunoSEQ multiplex PCR; TCRdb's table is partial and in-frame only. The sample includes some 93,000 clones, around nine tenths of them seen just once. The starting material was peripheral blood mononuclear cells (PBMCs), obtained at baseline. The receptor set was obtained from a human donor with classical Hodgkin lymphoma. Each CDR3 is given with its conserved first and last residue. D genes are given only for firm matches. Expanded clones get a size class; other rows say once, few or many, or leave the size out.

v_call	clone_size	d_call	j_call	cdr3_aa	cdr3_nt
TRBV5-1	.	.	TRBJ1-4	CASRINVGRTNEKLFF	TGCGCCAGCCGGATTAATGTGGGGAGAACTAATGAAAAACTGTTTTTT
TRBV11-2	.	.	TRBJ2-1	CASRTSNGRGNYNEQFF	TGTGCCAGCAGAACAAGCAACGGGAGAGGTAATTACAATGAGCAGTTCTTC
TRBV6-6	.	TRBD1	TRBJ1-2	CASSGTGEDYGYTF	TGTGCCAGCAGTGGGACAGGGGAGGACTATGGCTACACCTTC
TRBV7-9	.	.	TRBJ2-3	CASSRERRTDTQYF	TGTGCCAGCAGTCGGGAGCGGCGCACAGATACGCAGTATTTT
TRBV27	.	TRBD1	TRBJ2-7	CASSSSTGFPYEQYF	TGTGCCAGCAGTTCCTCGACAGGGTTCCCCTACGAGCAGTACTTC
TRBV5-1	.	TRBD2	TRBJ2-1	CASSLDVGLAGSEQFF	TGCGCCAGCAGCTTGGATGTCGGGCTAGCGGGGAGTGAGCAGTTCTTC
TRBV9	.	TRBD2	TRBJ2-7	CASSVEGRVQEQYF	TGTGCCAGCAGCGTAGAGGGGAGGGTGCAGGAGCAGTACTTC
TRBV13	.	TRBD1	TRBJ2-7	CASSLGRGRNEQYF	TGTGCCAGCAGCTTAGGGAGGGGGCGAAACGAGCAGTACTTC
TRBV11-1	.	.	TRBJ1-1	CASSLGMNTEAFF	TGTGCCAGCAGCTTAGGAATGAACACTGAAGCTTTCTTT
TRBV28	once	.	TRBJ2-1	CASSSPNYNEQFF	TGTGCCAGCAGTTCCCCAAATTACAATGAGCAGTTCTTC
TRBV27	.	TRBD1	TRBJ2-3	CASSIRQGRPDTQYF	TGTGCCAGCAGTATCCGACAGGGACGCCCAGATACGCAGTATTTT
TRBV18	few	.	TRBJ2-2	CASSPIFRDGELFF	TGTGCCAGCTCACCGATATTTCGGGACGGGGAGCTGTTTTTT
TRBV2	.	.	TRBJ2-3	CASSEVSAATGPTDTQYF	TGTGCCAGCAGTGAAGTTAGCGCGGCGACGGGACCCACAGATACGCAGTATTTT
TRBV30	.	.	TRBJ1-1	CASQPGVTEAFF	TGTGCCTCCCAGCCAGGGGTTACTGAAGCTTTCTTT
TRBV9	.	.	TRBJ2-1	CASSGSGTVTVNEQFF	TGTGCCAGCAGCGGTAGCGGGACAGTGACAGTCAATGAGCAGTTCTTC
TRBV4-1	.	TRBD2	TRBJ2-1	CASSQDSPTVRTSGSDEQFF	TGCGCCAGCAGCCAAGATTCTCCGACAGTCAGGACTAGCGGGAGCGATGAGCAGTTCTTC